This T cell receptor beta chain was recovered during a study of blood T cells in healthy people across ages. Total RNA extraction produced at least 5.5 micrograms (per sample) for the study. J was trimmed by 0 bases and V by 5 bases; bases with no gene match: 14. From germline, CDR1 is DFQATT and CDR2 SNEGSKA (reference sequence). The CDR3 length is 18 residues. This clonotype was seen many times. Sample-barcoded 5' priming and a J-beta primer mix drove a second PCR of roughly 6 to 12 cycles. Every cDNA was tagged by a template-switch adaptor with 12 random nucleotides. From the 5' RACE reads, TCRdb called clonotypes with MiXCR, one entry per CDR3 protein. Of approximately 900,000 distinct CDR3 sequences in the sample, roughly 28% were seen once. This same sample was also part of a study on T cells of mothers and their children. As reported in that work: The effect of thymic selection on TCR recombination output is similar between related and unrelated pairs.

The J gene is TRBJ2-3, the V gene TRBV20-1, with 10 bases aligning to TRBD2. This receptor was identified in a woman aged 40 to 50 in good health. Source material: blood. The CDR3 sequence is CSARGERGGKGSTDTQYF. CDR3 DNA: TGCAGTGCTCGGGGGGAGCGGGGGGGCAAGGGTAGCACAGATACGCAGTATTTT.